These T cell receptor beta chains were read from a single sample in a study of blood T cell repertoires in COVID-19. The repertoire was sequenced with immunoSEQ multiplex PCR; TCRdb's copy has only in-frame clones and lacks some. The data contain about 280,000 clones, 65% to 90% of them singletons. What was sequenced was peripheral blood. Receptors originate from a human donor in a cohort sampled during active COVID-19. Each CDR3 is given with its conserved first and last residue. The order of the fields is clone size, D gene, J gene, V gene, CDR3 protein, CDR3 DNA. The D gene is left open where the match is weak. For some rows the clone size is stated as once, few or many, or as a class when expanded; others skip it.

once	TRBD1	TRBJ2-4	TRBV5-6	CASSFQGTGVINIQYF	TGTGCCAGCAGCTTTCAAGGGACAGGAGTAATAAACATTCAGTACTTC
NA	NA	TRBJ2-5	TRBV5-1	CASSLGEQTQYF	TGCGCCAGCAGCTTGGGCGAGCAGACCCAGTACTTC
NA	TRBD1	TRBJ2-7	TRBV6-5	CATTRPGTGYYEQYF	TGTGCCACAACCCGCCCCGGGACAGGGTACTACGAGCAGTACTTC
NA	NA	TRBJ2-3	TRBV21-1	CASSKVALLHPGTPTDTQYF	TGTGCCAGCAGCAAAGTAGCCCTACTCCATCCGGGGACTCCCACAGATACGCAGTATTTT
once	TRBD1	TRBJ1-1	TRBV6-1	CASSSRGMNTEAFF	TGTGCCAGCAGTAGCAGGGGGATGAACACTGAAGCTTTCTTT
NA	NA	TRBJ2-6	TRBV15	CATSREISGANVLTF	TGTGCCACCAGCAGGGAGATCTCTGGGGCCAACGTCCTGACTTTC
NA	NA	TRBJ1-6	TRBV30	CAWTLSGTPLHF	TGTGCCTGGACGTTATCGGGGACACCCCTCCACTTT
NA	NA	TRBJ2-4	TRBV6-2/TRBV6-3	CASSYSIIPGGNIQYF	TGTGCCAGCAGTTACTCGATAATCCCAGGAGGTAACATTCAGTACTTC
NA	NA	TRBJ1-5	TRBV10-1	CASRGGAGNQPQHF	TGCGCCAGCAGGGGTGGGGCAGGCAATCAGCCCCAGCATTTT
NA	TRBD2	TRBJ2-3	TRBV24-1	CATRGTSHHSSTDTQYF	TGTGCCACCAGGGGGACTAGCCATCACTCTAGCACAGATACGCAGTATTTT
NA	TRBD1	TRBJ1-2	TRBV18	CASSPPTAGGDYGYTF	TGTGCCAGCTCACCACCGACGGCAGGGGGAGACTATGGCTACACCTTC
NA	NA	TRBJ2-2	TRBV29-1	CSVLNTGELFF	TGCAGCGTTCTGAACACCGGGGAGCTGTTTTTT
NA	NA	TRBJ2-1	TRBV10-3	CAISALDNEQFF	TGTGCCATCAGTGCACTAGACAATGAGCAGTTCTTC
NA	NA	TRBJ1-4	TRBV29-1	CSVGGRNEKLFF	TGCAGCGTCGGAGGCAGGAATGAAAAACTGTTTTTT
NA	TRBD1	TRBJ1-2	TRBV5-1	CASSSFGPGQTIYGYTF	TGCGCCAGCAGCTCTTTTGGGCCGGGACAGACAATCTATGGCTACACCTTC
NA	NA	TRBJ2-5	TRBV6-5	CASSYEAQETQYF	TGTGCCAGCAGTTACGAGGCGCAAGAGACCCAGTACTTC
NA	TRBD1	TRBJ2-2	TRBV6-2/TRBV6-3	CASSRRTGTGELFF	TGTGCCAGCAGCCGACGGACAGGGACCGGGGAGCTGTTTTTT
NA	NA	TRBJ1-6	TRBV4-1	CASSQDSSRGSPLHF	TGCGCCAGCAGCCAAGATAGCAGCCGGGGGTCACCCCTCCACTTT
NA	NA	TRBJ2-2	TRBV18	CASSPPGRGSAGELFF	TGTGCCAGCTCACCACCGGGAAGGGGGTCCGCCGGGGAGCTGTTTTTT
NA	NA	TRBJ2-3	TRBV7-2	CASSPGSTDTQYF	TGTGCCAGCAGCCCGGGGAGCACAGATACGCAGTATTTT
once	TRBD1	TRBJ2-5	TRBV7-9	CASSLTRTGETQYF	TGTGCCAGCAGCTTGACACGGACAGGGGAGACCCAGTACTTC
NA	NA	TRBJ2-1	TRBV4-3	CASSRQITQATSYNEQFF	TGCGCCAGCAGCCGACAGATTACTCAAGCCACCTCCTACAATGAGCAGTTCTTC
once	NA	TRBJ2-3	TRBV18	CASSREADTQYF	TGTGCCAGCTCTCGGGAAGCAGATACGCAGTATTTT
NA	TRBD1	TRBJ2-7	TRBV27	CASSLGGTTYEQYF	TGTGCCAGCAGCCTAGGGGGCACCACCTACGAGCAGTACTTC
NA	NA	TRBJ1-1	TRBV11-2	CASSLALNTEAFF	TGTGCCAGCAGCTTAGCGTTGAACACTGAAGCTTTCTTT
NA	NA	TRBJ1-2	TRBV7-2	CASSLAEGNYGYTF	TGTGCCAGCAGCTTAGCGGAGGGGAACTATGGCTACACCTTC
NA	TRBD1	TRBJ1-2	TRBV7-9	CASSLWDRLYTF	TGTGCCAGCAGCCTTTGGGACAGACTCTACACCTTC
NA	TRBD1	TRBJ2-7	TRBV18	CASSPVQGAGEQYF	TGTGCCAGCTCACCTGTCCAGGGGGCTGGCGAGCAGTACTTC
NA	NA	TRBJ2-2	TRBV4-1	CASSQDKRARTGELFF	TGCGCCAGCAGCCAAGATAAGAGGGCTCGCACCGGGGAGCTGTTTTTT
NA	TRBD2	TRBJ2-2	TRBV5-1	CASSLWGLAVNTGELFF	TGCGCCAGCAGCTTGTGGGGACTAGCGGTGAACACCGGGGAGCTGTTTTTT
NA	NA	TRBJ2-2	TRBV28	CASSLRSGSTGELFF	TGTGCCAGCAGTTTGAGGTCCGGGAGCACCGGGGAGCTGTTTTTT
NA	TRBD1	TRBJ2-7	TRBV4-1	CASSQAATGVYEQYF	TGCGCCAGCAGCCAAGCCGCCACAGGGGTCTACGAGCAGTACTTC
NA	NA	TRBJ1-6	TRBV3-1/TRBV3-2	CASRKITSPGRLNSPLHF	TGTGCCAGCCGGAAAATTACATCCCCAGGGCGCCTAAATTCACCCCTCCACTTT
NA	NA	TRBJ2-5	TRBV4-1	CASSHLGGKKQETQYF	TGCGCCAGCAGCCATTTGGGCGGGAAGAAGCAAGAGACCCAGTACTTC
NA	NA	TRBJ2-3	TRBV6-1	CASSEAPSRTQYF	TGTGCCAGCAGTGAAGCCCCTAGCCGTACGCAGTATTTT
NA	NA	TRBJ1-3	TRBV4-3	CASSQVPVYYSGNTIYF	TGCGCCAGCAGCCAAGTCCCGGTTTACTACTCTGGAAACACCATATATTTT
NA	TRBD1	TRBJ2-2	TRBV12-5	CASGLVQWTGPTGELFF	TGTGCTAGTGGTTTGGTACAGTGGACAGGACCCACCGGGGAGCTGTTTTTT
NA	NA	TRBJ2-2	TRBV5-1	CASSSRLRNTGELFF	TGCGCCAGCAGCTCTAGACTACGGAACACCGGGGAGCTGTTTTTT
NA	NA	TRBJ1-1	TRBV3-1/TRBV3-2	CASSEGAGRIGAFF	TGTGCCAGCAGCGAAGGGGCAGGCCGGATTGGAGCTTTCTTT
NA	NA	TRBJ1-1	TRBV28	CASSLEGLRRGTEAFF	TGTGCCAGCAGTTTAGAGGGCTTAAGGAGGGGCACTGAAGCTTTCTTT
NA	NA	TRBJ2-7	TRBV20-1	CSASGLDRSDEQYF	TGCAGTGCTAGTGGCTTAGATCGAAGCGACGAGCAGTACTTC
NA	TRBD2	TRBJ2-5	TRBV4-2	CASSQVLAGQETQYF	TGTGCCAGCAGCCAAGTACTAGCGGGACAAGAGACCCAGTACTTC
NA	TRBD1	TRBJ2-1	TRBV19	CASSLTGSNEQFF	TGTGCCAGTAGTCTGACAGGGAGCAATGAGCAGTTCTTC
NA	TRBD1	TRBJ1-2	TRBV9	CASSVSQGASYGYTF	TGTGCCAGCAGCGTAAGTCAGGGGGCGTCCTATGGCTACACCTTC
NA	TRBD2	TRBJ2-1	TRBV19	CASKIGLAGMNEQFF	TGTGCCAGTAAAATCGGACTAGCGGGAATGAATGAGCAGTTCTTC
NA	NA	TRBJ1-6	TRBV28	CAIRGNNSPLHF	TGTGCCATCCGGGGAAATAATTCACCCCTCCACTTT
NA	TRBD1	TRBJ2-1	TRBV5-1	CASSLAGQGHRDEQFF	TGCGCCAGCAGCTTGGCAGGACAGGGACATAGAGATGAGCAGTTCTTC
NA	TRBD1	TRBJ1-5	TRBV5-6	CASSSYGQEGSQPQHF	TGTGCCAGCAGCTCCTATGGACAGGAAGGGAGTCAGCCCCAGCATTTT
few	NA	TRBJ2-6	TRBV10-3	CAISQTGRGYSGANVLTF	TGTGCCATCAGTCAAACAGGGCGGGGGTATTCTGGGGCCAACGTCCTGACTTTC
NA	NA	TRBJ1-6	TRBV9	CASSSASRRDSPLHF	TGTGCCAGCAGCTCCGCATCGAGGAGAGACTCACCCCTCCACTTT
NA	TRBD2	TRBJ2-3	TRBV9	CASSVAPRDGGRSTDTQYF	TGTGCCAGCAGCGTAGCGCCCAGGGACGGCGGGAGGTCCACAGATACGCAGTATTTT
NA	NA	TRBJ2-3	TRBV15	CATSTRTSTDTQYF	TGTGCCACCAGCACCCGGACTAGCACAGATACGCAGTATTTT
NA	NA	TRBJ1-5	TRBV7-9	CASSLRGSNQPQHF	TGTGCCAGCAGCCTCAGGGGAAGCAATCAGCCCCAGCATTTT
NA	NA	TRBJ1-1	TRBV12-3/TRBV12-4	CASSLLSPEAFF	TGTGCCAGCAGCTTGCTATCCCCGGAAGCTTTCTTT
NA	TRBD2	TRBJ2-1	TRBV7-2	CASSETSGRSAQFF	TGTGCCAGCAGCGAAACTAGCGGGAGGTCTGCGCAGTTCTTC
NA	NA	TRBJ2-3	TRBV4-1	CASSHPSDTQYF	TGCGCCAGCAGCCACCCCTCAGATACGCAGTATTTT
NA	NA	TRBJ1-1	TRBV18	CASSPFEGMNTEAFF	TGTGCCAGCTCACCATTTGAGGGCATGAACACTGAAGCTTTCTTT
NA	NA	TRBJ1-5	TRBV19	CASSPGVDQPQHF	TGTGCCAGTAGTCCAGGGGTCGATCAGCCCCAGCATTTT
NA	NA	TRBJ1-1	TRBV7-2	CASSKPGFPNTEAFF	TGTGCCAGCAGCAAGCCCGGGTTTCCGAACACTGAAGCTTTCTTT